The TCR beta chain described here comes from a study of Ad26.COV2.S vaccination and SARS-CoV-2 variants. Overall study findings and caveats: Across vaccine and placebo recipients, the breadth of non-spike TCRs was similar.

As for treatment: about 20 received Ad26.COV2.S at low or high dose, single or two shots; about 5 received placebo; per-sample allocation not given. Material that was analyzed had been drawn on day 63 after the first vaccine or placebo injection. This table comes from immunoSEQ multiplex PCR, and its TCRdb copy is limited to in-frame clones, with some not included. The sample yields about 350,000 clones, roughly 84% seen once. As regards this clone: The antigen is not known.

This CDR3 has 13 amino acids. The V end was cut by 4 bases, the J end by 4 bases, with 8 bases between. This TCR was sampled from a person aged 18-60 years who received the Ad26.COV2.S COVID-19 vaccine or a placebo. Sequenced here: peripheral blood, sampled in a trial of Ad26.COV2.S vaccine versus placebo. The chain has TRBV12-3 or TRBV12-4 and TRBJ1-5, with D maybe TRBD1 (6 bases). CDR3 sequence: CASSSGTNQPQHF. CDR3 DNA sequence: TGTGCCAGCAGTTCCGGGACAAATCAGCCCCAGCATTTT.